Below, 27 T cell receptor beta chains from the same sample are listed, as sequenced in a study of cytomegalovirus exposure and HLA in healthy donors. The study ran its PCR with 60 Vbeta and 13 Jbeta primers. Produced via immunoSEQ multiplex PCR; TCRdb's table is partial and in-frame only. Of about 70,000 clones listed, around 73% are singletons. The material sequenced was PBMCs. All receptors come from a girl aged 10-17 years in good health and CMV-seropositive.

V usage is TRBV6-1 and J usage is TRBJ2-5; 8 bases map to TRBD2. This CDR3 has 12 residues. Germline CDR1 reads MNHNS; CDR2 reads SASEGT. V lost 7 bases, J lost 9 bases, and 7 bases stayed unmatched. The CDR3 nucleotides read TGTGCCAGCAACCTTCCGGGGGGGGCCCAGTACTTC. Protein sequence: CASNLPGGAQYF.

J is TRBJ1-2 and V is TRBV11-2, with D maybe TRBD1 (6 bases). V lost 4 bases and J 2 bases, leaving 17 bases between the germline ends. The CDR3 is 16 amino acids. Germline V lookup: CDR1 SGHAT, CDR2 FQNNGV. The CDR3 DNA sequence: TGTGCCAGCAGCTCCCACCTTCGGACAGACAACTATGGCTACACCTTC. Translating it yields CASSSHLRTDNYGYTF. Full variable domain (outside the CDR3, taken from reference TRBV11-2 and TRBJ1-2): EAGVAQSPRYKIIEKRQSVAFWCNPISGHATLYWYQQILGQGPKLLIQFQNNGVVDDSQLPKDRFSAERLKGVDSTLKIQPAKLEDSAVYLCASSSHLRTDNYGYTFGSGTRLTVV.

The chain combines TRBV6-1 with TRBJ2-5, with D tentatively TRBD1 (7 bases). The CDR3 has 15 amino acids. Deletions cut 6 bases from V and 5 bases from J, with 19 bases between. Per the germline V gene, CDR1 is MNHNS and CDR2 is SASEGT. The CDR3 nucleotides are TGTGCCAGCAGCTGGGACAGAACTGGGAGGGAGACCCAGTACTTC. Residues: CASSWDRTGRETQYF.

In its sample, this clone was seen a few times. The chain combines TRBV11-1 with TRBJ2-5; TRBD1 agrees at 7 bases. Per germline, CDR1 SGHAT and CDR2 FQDESV (reference sequence). The CDR3 has 13 amino acids. Germline trimming cut 4 bases from V and 5 bases from J; bases unmatched to any gene: 4. The CDR3 nucleotides read TGTGCCAGCAGCTACGACAGGGAGGAGACCCAGTACTTC. Its protein product is CASSYDREETQYF.

The chain links TRBV30 to TRBJ2-7, with D maybe TRBD2 (7 bases). This CDR3 region has 15 residues. The germline V gene has CDR1 GTSNPN and CDR2 SVGIG (reference sequence). The V end lost 3 bases, the J end lost 3 bases, and 18 bases lay between the germline ends. The CDR3 region has the DNA TGTGCCTGGAGCGGGGGGCGGCAGAGTTACTACGAGCAGTACTTC. Protein: CAWSGGRQSYYEQYF.

The chain recombines TRBV18 with TRBJ2-7; D is perhaps TRBD1 (6 bases). This CDR3 comprises 16 residues. The V end lost 8 bases, the J end lost 1 base, and 21 bases lay between the germline ends. The germline gives CDR1 KGHSH, CDR2 LQKENI. The CDR3 DNA follows: TGTGCCAGCGGAGAGGCAGGGGACCCATTTTCCTACGAGCAGTACTTC. It specifies CASGEAGDPFSYEQYF.

The CDR3 DNA sequence: TGTGCCAGCAGCCGGGACATCTCCTACGAGCAGTACTTC. Residues: CASSRDISYEQYF. The chain recombines TRBV5-6 with TRBJ2-7, with D maybe TRBD1 (6 bases). V was pared by 4 bases and J by 0 bases, with 8 bases between. Germline V gene lookup returns CDR1 SGHDT and CDR2 YYEEEE. This CDR3 is built from 13 residues. Supplemented by reference TRBV5-6 and TRBJ2-7, the full variable domain reads DAGVTQSPTHLIKTRGQQVTLRCSPKSGHDTVSWYQQALGQGPQFIFQYYEEEERQRGNFPDRFSGHQFPNYSSELNVNALLLGDSALYLCASSRDISYEQYFGPGTRLTVT.

The CDR3 sequence is CSAIKRVGQYF. In DNA form, the CDR3 reads TGCAGTGCCATCAAGCGAGTCGGGCAGTACTTC. The chain combines TRBV20-1 with TRBJ2-5; no firm D call. This CDR3 has 11 residues. CDR1 is DFQATT, CDR2 SNEGSKA, per germline (reference sequence). V lost 6 bases and J lost 11, with 16 bases in between.

The gene calls are TRBV30 and TRBJ1-1, with 9 bases matching TRBD1. The CDR3 length is 12 residues. Germline V gene data show CDR1 as GTSNPN and CDR2 as SVGIG (reference sequence). V lost 8 bases to trimming and J lost 1 base; unmatched junction nucleotides: 2. CDR3 DNA sequence: TGTGCCGGGGACAGGGCGAACACTGAAGCTTTCTTT. Protein product: CAGDRANTEAFF.

This clone was recorded a few times. The rearrangement joins TRBV6-5 to TRBJ1-1, with D perhaps TRBD1 (6 bases). Trimming left V 4 bases short and J 1 base short, with 13 bases between. The CDR3 spans 15 residues. In germline, CDR1 is MNHEY, CDR2 SVGAGI. This CDR3 is CASSFRQVGNTEAFF. CDR3 bases: TGTGCCAGCAGTTTCCGACAGGTGGGGAACACTGAAGCTTTCTTT.

The rearrangement uses TRBV28 and TRBJ1-2; D is perhaps TRBD1 (6 bases). V was trimmed by 3 bases and J by 10 bases, leaving 18 bases between them. Germline CDR1 MDHEN, CDR2 SYDVKM. The length of the CDR3 is 14 residues. The CDR3 bases are TGTGCCAGCAGTTTCGAGGAAGACAGGCGTGTCTACACCTTC. Translation gives CASSFEEDRRVYTF.

The V and J genes are TRBV9 and TRBJ2-1, with 11 bases matching TRBD2. CDR1 is SGDLS and CDR2 is YYNGEE in the germline V gene. The V segment lost 4 bases and the J segment 7 bases; nucleotides outside the gene matches: 13. The CDR3 spans 17 residues. The CDR3 sequence is CASSSQGALAGGNEQFF. As DNA, the CDR3 is TGTGCCAGCAGCTCCCAGGGGGCTCTAGCGGGGGGTAATGAGCAGTTCTTC.

CDR3 protein: CASTPGSSGANVLTF. CDR3 nucleotide sequence: TGTGCCAGCACGCCCGGGTCCTCTGGGGCCAACGTCCTGACTTTC. The chain recombines TRBV9 with TRBJ2-6; D remains unclear. Per the germline V gene, CDR1 is SGDLS and CDR2 is YYNGEE. Trimming removed 6 bases from V and 0 bases from J, with 10 bases in between. This CDR3 comprises 15 residues.

The V call is TRBV19, the J call TRBJ1-2; 8 nucleotides agree with TRBD1. There are 13 residues in the CDR3. Trimming at V came to 5 bases and at J to 7 bases, leaving 6 bases not matched to a gene. Germline CDR1 is LNHDA and CDR2 is SQIVND (reference sequence). The CDR3 here is CASSGQGRGGYTF. The CDR3 bases are TGTGCCAGTAGTGGACAGGGCCGAGGTGGCTACACCTTC.

The chain carries TRBV10-1 and TRBJ1-1; D is undetermined. The V gene lost 3 bases and the J gene lost 6 bases, with 11 bases spanning the gap. The CDR3 runs 13 residues. Germline V lookup: CDR1 WNHNN, CDR2 SYGVQD (reference sequence). CDR3 sequence (DNA): TGCGCCAGCAGTGAAATCCGTCAGGCTGAAGCTTTCTTT. Translated: CASSEIRQAEAFF.

V usage is TRBV15 and J usage is TRBJ1-2, with 8 bases matching TRBD1. Germline CDR1 and CDR2: LNHNV and YYDKDF (reference sequence). Losses at the gene ends were 3 bases for V and 6 bases for J; bases not matched to a gene: 6. The CDR3 covers 14 residues. The CDR3 is CATSSRQGKDGYTF. The CDR3 nucleotides read TGTGCCACCAGCAGCAGACAGGGGAAGGATGGCTACACCTTC. Drawing the rest from reference TRBV15 and TRBJ1-2, the complete variable domain is DAMVIQNPRYQVTQFGKPVTLSCSQTLNHNVMYWYQQKSSQAPKLLFHYYDKDFNNEADTPDNFQSRRPNTSFCFLDIRSPGLGDTAMYLCATSSRQGKDGYTFGSGTRLTVV.

This clone was observed a few times. The chain is built from TRBV20-1 and TRBJ2-7; a weak D match, TRBD2 (6 bases). Germline-derived CDR1 and CDR2 are DFQATT and SNEGSKA (reference sequence). The CDR3 has 10 residues. V was trimmed by 6 bases and J by 11 bases, leaving 14 bases between them. In nucleotides, the CDR3 is TGCAGTGCAGGGACTGGTCAGGAGTACTTC. It translates to CSAGTGQEYF.

The chain carries TRBV6-1 and TRBJ2-2; TRBD2 might be the D (7 bases). CDR1 and CDR2 (germline): MNHNS, SASEGT. The V end was cut by 7 bases, the J end by 9 bases, with 12 bases between. The CDR3 spans 12 residues. Here the CDR3 DNA reads TGTGCCAGCATGATGGGGGGGCGGGAGCTGTTTTTT. This gives the protein CASMMGGRELFF.

The gene calls are TRBV11-2 and TRBJ2-1; TRBD2 matches at 9 bases. Trimming took 4 bases from V and 15 from J; bases not matched to a gene: 7. The CDR3 is made up of 12 amino acids. CDR1 and CDR2 from the germline V gene are SGHAT and FQNNGV. CDR3 bases: TGTGCCAGCAGCTCGAACGCGGGGGGGGCGTTCTTC. Protein: CASSSNAGGAFF.

The chain recombines TRBV5-4 with TRBJ1-1; D remains unclear. Germline V CDR1 and CDR2: SGHNT, YYREEE (reference sequence). The V end lost 5 bases, the J end lost 11 bases, and 19 bases lay between the germline ends. The CDR3 is 13 amino acids. CDR3 amino acids: CASRLAGGPVAFF. CDR3 bases: TGTGCCAGCAGGCTCGCGGGCGGCCCTGTCGCTTTCTTT.

The CDR3 region has the DNA TGTGCCAGCAGCCCGTATAGCGGGAGTTCGTCCGGGGAGCTGTTTTTT. This translates into CASSPYSGSSSGELFF. This sequence joins TRBV5-4 and TRBJ2-2; TRBD2 matches 9 bases. CDR3 length equals 16 residues. Germline loops: CDR1 SGHNT, CDR2 YYREEE (reference sequence). Trimming removed 4 bases from V and 6 bases from J; junction bases left unmatched: 10.

The CDR3 loop reads CATRGQGAGEQYF. The CDR3 DNA is TGTGCCACGCGGGGACAGGGGGCCGGCGAGCAGTACTTC. This sequence joins TRBV19 and TRBJ2-7; 12 bases are shared with TRBD1. With 10 bases clipped from V and 6 bases from J, the junction kept 7 bases outside the gene matches. Germline loops: CDR1 LNHDA, CDR2 SQIVND (reference sequence). This CDR3 contains 13 residues.

This clone came up a few times. The rearrangement links TRBV6-5 to TRBJ2-7, with TRBD2 as a possible D gene (5 bases). This CDR3 spans 14 amino acids. Germline V CDR1 and CDR2: MNHEY, SVGAGI. Trimming shortened V by 0 bases and J by 3 bases, and 9 bases separated the two germline ends. In DNA, the CDR3 is TGTGCCAGCAGTTACTCGGGAGAAGACTACGAGCAGTACTTC. This codes for CASSYSGEDYEQYF.

The rearrangement uses TRBV6-1 and TRBJ1-2, with D possibly matching TRBD1 (5 bases). V was cut by 6 bases and J by 2 bases, with 13 bases left in between. The CDR3 is 14 residues long. Germline loops: CDR1 MNHNS, CDR2 SASEGT. In DNA form, the CDR3 reads TGTGCCAGCAGCCCTCCGGACACCAACTATGGCTACACCTTC. Translated, it gives CASSPPDTNYGYTF.

The rearrangement links TRBV2 to TRBJ2-6; D possibly corresponds to TRBD2 (7 bases). Trimming removed 4 bases from V and 4 bases from J, with 20 bases in between. The CDR3 is 18 residues long. Per the germline V gene, CDR1 is SNHLY and CDR2 is FYNNEI. This chain's CDR3 is CASSGSRSRGAGANVLTF. CDR3 DNA: TGTGCCAGCAGTGGGTCGAGGTCCCGGGGGGCGGGGGCCAACGTCCTGACTTTC. Combining the CDR3 with reference TRBV2 and TRBJ2-6 gives the whole variable domain EPEVTQTPSHQVTQMGQEVILRCVPISNHLYFYWYRQILGQKVEFLVSFYNNEISEKSEIFDDQFSVERPDGSNFTLKIRSTKLEDSAMYFCASSGSRSRGAGANVLTFGAGSRLTVL.

This clone was seen a few times. This chain connects TRBV28 to TRBJ2-2, with 8 bases fitting TRBD2. This CDR3 comprises 15 residues. Germline V CDR1 and CDR2: MDHEN, SYDVKM. The trim removed 2 bases at V and 6 bases at J, leaving 5 bases unmatched. The DNA for the CDR3 is TGTGCCAGCAGTTTAGCGGGAGGACAGTCCGGGGAGCTGTTTTTT. It yields the protein CASSLAGGQSGELFF.

The chain has TRBV6-1 and TRBJ2-3; 12 bases align to TRBD2. V was clipped by 6 bases and J by 2 bases; unmatched bases: 3. From germline, CDR1 is MNHNS and CDR2 SASEGT. The CDR3 loop spans 15 amino acids. Here the CDR3 reads CASRRTSGVTDTQYF. In nucleotides, the CDR3 is TGTGCCAGCAGACGGACTAGCGGGGTCACAGATACGCAGTATTTT.